The next 9 T cell receptor beta chains were all read from a single sample in a study of shared clonotypes between healthy human individuals. Assay: immunoSEQ multiplex PCR; the TCRdb copy retains only in-frame clones and omits some. The sample holds fewer than 600,000 clones; 70% to 80% are singletons and the top ten take roughly 13%. Sequencing was carried out using PBMCs. The receptors originated from a woman between 35 and 50 years old in good health. Some clones in this sample may be carry-over from other donors' samples.

This chain joins TRBV7-2 and TRBJ2-5; TRBD2 agrees at 12 bases. V was pared by 1 base and J by 5 bases, with 8 bases of the junction left unmatched. Looked up from germline, CDR1 is SGHTA and CDR2 is FQGNSA. The CDR3 is 17 residues long. The CDR3 DNA is TGTGCCAGCAGCTTAGGGGCTAGCGGGAGGGCCCGGGAGACCCAGTACTTC. It codes for CASSLGASGRARETQYF.

The gene calls are TRBV5-1 and TRBJ2-6, with no clear D. V gave up 4 bases and J gave up 2 bases, with 10 bases separating them. The germline gives CDR1 SGHRS, CDR2 YFSETQ. The CDR3 runs 15 residues. DNA for the CDR3: TGCGCCAGCAGCCCCACAGCTGCTGGGGCCAACGTCCTGACTTTC. Its translation: CASSPTAAGANVLTF.

This clone was seen only a few times. The chain is built from TRBV28 and TRBJ1-5; D is unclear. Trimming left V 7 bases short and J 1 base short, with 8 bases between. The CDR3 runs 13 residues. Germline CDR1 is MDHEN and CDR2 is SYDVKM. DNA for the CDR3: TGTGCCAGCACTGTAAAGAGCAATCAGCCCCAGCATTTT. This sequence encodes CASTVKSNQPQHF.

J is TRBJ2-3 and V is TRBV6-1; TRBD2 matches at 10 bases. The CDR3 sequence is 13 residues long. J was trimmed by 10 bases and V by 3 bases; bases with no gene match: 4. Germline V gene sequence: CDR1 MNHNS, CDR2 SASEGT. The DNA of the CDR3 is TGTGCCAGCAGTGACTACCTAGCGGGAGCGCAGTATTTT. Translating it yields CASSDYLAGAQYF.

The chain uses TRBV5-8 and TRBJ2-5, with 7 bases that match TRBD1. The CDR3 runs to 14 residues. The germline gives CDR1 SGHTS, CDR2 YDEGEE. With 2 bases clipped from V and 5 bases from J, the junction kept 6 bases outside the gene matches. The CDR3 nucleotides read TGTGCCAGCAGCTTTTTCACAGGGGTGGAGACCCAGTACTTC. Its protein product is CASSFFTGVETQYF. Supplemented by reference TRBV5-8 and TRBJ2-5, the full variable domain reads EAGVTQSPTHLIKTRGQQATLRCSPISGHTSVYWYQQALGLGLQFLLWYDEGEERNRGNFPPRFSGRQFPNYSSELNVNALELEDSALYLCASSFFTGVETQYFGPGTRLLVL.

V and J are TRBV2 and TRBJ2-1; unclear D gene. V gave up 1 base and J gave up 4 bases, with 8 bases separating them. Germline values: CDR1 SNHLY, CDR2 FYNNEI. CDR3 length equals 14 residues. The CDR3 sequence: CASSEVIAYNEQFF. The CDR3 coding sequence is TGTGCCAGCAGTGAAGTAATCGCGTACAATGAGCAGTTCTTC.

This chain connects TRBV27 to TRBJ2-4, with unresolved D. The ends were cut back, 1 base at V and 4 bases at J, with 11 bases in the middle. CDR1 and CDR2 (germline): MNHEY, SMNVEV (reference sequence). This CDR3 has 15 amino acids. This CDR3 reads CASSLFLARKNIQYF. The CDR3 region has the DNA TGTGCCAGCAGTTTATTTTTGGCCAGAAAAAACATTCAGTACTTC.

Many counts were recorded for this clone. The chain is built from TRBV7-8 and TRBJ2-1; 8 nucleotides align to TRBD2. J gave up 2 bases and V 7 bases, and 7 bases lay outside the gene matches. Germline V gene lookup returns CDR1 SGHVS and CDR2 FQNEAQ. There are 15 residues in the CDR3. CDR3 sequence: CASTGGPGAYNEQFF. The CDR3 coding sequence is TGTGCCAGCACGGGAGGGCCTGGCGCCTACAATGAGCAGTTCTTC.

This clone has only one observation. The chain combines TRBV7-2 with TRBJ2-1, with D tentatively TRBD2 (5 bases). CDR1 and CDR2 from the germline V gene are SGHTA and FQGNSA. CDR3 length equals 16 residues. V was clipped by 1 base and J by 3 bases, with 13 bases between them. This CDR3 reads CASSLGGLYSYNEQFF. The CDR3 nucleotides read TGTGCCAGCAGCTTAGGCGGACTGTACAGCTACAATGAGCAGTTCTTC.